This TCR beta chain was captured by sequencing in a study of T cell responses to AZD1222 COVID-19 vaccine. Using immunoSEQ multiplex PCR, the repertoire was profiled, and TCRdb retains in-frame clones only, with some absent. The sample gives 50,000 to 60,000 clones, over 80% of which show up once; about 15% is in the top ten. This clone occurred once. The antigen remains undetermined. Study conclusions and caveats: Clonal diversity may have been underestimated, and the donors were mostly white British, with more females than males. Repertoire samples came only from after the peak T cell response. Dominant at 160-218 and 743-854, vaccine-associated CD4 TCRs also spanned spike. Spike-specific TCR breadth and depth grew following two AZD1222 doses.

Germline loops: CDR1 SGHRS, CDR2 YFSETQ. The CDR3 length is 15 residues. V lost 4 bases and J lost 3; bases outside the gene matches: 8. The chain links TRBV5-1 to TRBJ2-7; TRBD2 matches at 9 bases. The sequenced sample was peripheral blood, obtained on day 0 of AZD1222 vaccination. The source of this sequence is an adult in good health. The CDR3 protein is CASSLLAGAYYEQYF. The CDR3 DNA sequence: TGCGCCAGCAGCCTCTTAGCGGGAGCCTACTACGAGCAGTACTTC.